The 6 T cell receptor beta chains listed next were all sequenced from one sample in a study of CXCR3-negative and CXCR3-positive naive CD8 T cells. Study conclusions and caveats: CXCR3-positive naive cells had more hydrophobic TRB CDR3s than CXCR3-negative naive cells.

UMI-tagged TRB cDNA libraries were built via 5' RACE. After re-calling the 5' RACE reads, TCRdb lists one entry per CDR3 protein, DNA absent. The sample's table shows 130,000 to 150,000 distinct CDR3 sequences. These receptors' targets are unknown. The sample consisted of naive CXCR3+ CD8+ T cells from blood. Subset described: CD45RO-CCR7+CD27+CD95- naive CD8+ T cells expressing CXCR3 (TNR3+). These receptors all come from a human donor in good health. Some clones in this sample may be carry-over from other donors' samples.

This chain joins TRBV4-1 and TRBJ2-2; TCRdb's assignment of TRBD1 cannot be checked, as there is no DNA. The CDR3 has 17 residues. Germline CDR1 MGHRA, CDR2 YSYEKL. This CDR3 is CASSQSPGQGGTGELFF.

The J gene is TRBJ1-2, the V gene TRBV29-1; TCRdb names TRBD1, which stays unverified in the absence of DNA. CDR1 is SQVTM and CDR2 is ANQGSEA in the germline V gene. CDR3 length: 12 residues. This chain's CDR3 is CSVSTGIGGYTF.

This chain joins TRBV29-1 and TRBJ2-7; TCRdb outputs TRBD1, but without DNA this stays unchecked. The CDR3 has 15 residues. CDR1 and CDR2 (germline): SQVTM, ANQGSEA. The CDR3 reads CSVDGLRQGVYEQYF.

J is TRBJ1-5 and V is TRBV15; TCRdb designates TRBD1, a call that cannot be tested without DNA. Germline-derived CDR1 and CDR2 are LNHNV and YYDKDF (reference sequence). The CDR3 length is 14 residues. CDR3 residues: CAAGTGGPSQPQHF.

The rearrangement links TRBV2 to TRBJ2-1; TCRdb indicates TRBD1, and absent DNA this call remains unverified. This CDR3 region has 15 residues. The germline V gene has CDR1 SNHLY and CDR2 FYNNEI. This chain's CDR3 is CASISGTAHYNEQFF.

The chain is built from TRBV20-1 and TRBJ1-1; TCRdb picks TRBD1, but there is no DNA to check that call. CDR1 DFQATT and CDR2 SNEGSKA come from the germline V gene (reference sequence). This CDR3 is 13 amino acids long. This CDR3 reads CSAWTGGFTEAFF.